The clone carrying this T cell receptor beta chain was observed once. Its antigen is not known. This entry comes from a study of immune evolution from preneoplasia to lung adenocarcinoma. Study-wide findings and caveats: Later-stage lesions seemingly showed higher T cell density and diversity than normal lung.

The germline V and J ends were trimmed by 2 bases and 4 bases, with 16 bases remaining between them. This CDR3 has 16 residues. Germline-derived CDR1 and CDR2 are SGHAT and FQNNGV. Produced via immunoSEQ multiplex PCR; TCRdb's table is partial and in-frame only. The sample shows around 12,000 clones, under 90% of them seen only once. Two lung cancer pathologists independently confirmed each histologic diagnosis. The V call is TRBV11-2, the J call TRBJ2-3, with D unresolved. The TCR was taken from a person between 70 and 80 years old with lung adenocarcinoma. The material sequenced was FFPE minimally invasive lung adenocarcinoma tissue. The CDR3 DNA sequence: TGTGCCAGCAGCTTAAGTATCGGCTCGGGCGCAGATACGCAGTATTTT. This translates into CASSLSIGSGADTQYF.